Listed below are T cell receptor beta chains from one sample, sequenced in a study of blood T cells in healthy people across ages. Each CDR3 protein is one row after TCRdb ran MiXCR on the 5' RACE reads. Among about 2 million distinct CDR3 sequences listed, 40% to 55% were seen once. Material: blood. The receptors stem from a woman in her 40s in good health. Each CDR3 is given with its conserved first and last residue. A D gene is named only where the DNA matches it firmly. Clone size appears in some rows only: once, few, many, or a class for an expanded clone.

>TRBJ1-4|TRBV2|-|-
CASSEGPSTNEKLFF
TGTGCCAGCAGTGAGGGCCCCTCAACTAATGAAAAACTGTTTTTT
>TRBJ1-2|TRBV29-1|-|many
CSVEQSAYGYTF
TGCAGCGTTGAACAGTCGGCCTATGGCTACACCTTC
>TRBJ1-2|TRBV12-3/TRBV12-4|TRBD1|-
CASRDRELYGYTF
TGTGCCAGCCGGGACAGGGAGCTCTATGGCTACACCTTC
>TRBJ1-2|TRBV6-6|TRBD1|-
CASHETGGINYGYTF
TGTGCCAGCCATGAGACAGGGGGCATCAACTATGGCTACACCTTC
>TRBJ1-2|TRBV5-5|-|-
CASSLRQGLPYGYTF
TGTGCCAGCAGTTTGCGTCAGGGGCTACCCTATGGCTACACCTTC
>TRBJ2-7|TRBV29-1|TRBD1|once
CSVQDRSAYEQYF
TGCAGCGTCCAGGACAGGTCCGCCTACGAGCAGTACTTC
>TRBJ1-4|TRBV6-5|-|-
CASSARGEKLFF
TGTGCCAGCAGTGCCCGGGGGGAAAAACTGTTTTTT
>TRBJ2-6|TRBV5-6|-|few
CASSRPPGANVLTF
TGTGCCAGCAGCAGGCCCCCTGGGGCCAACGTCCTGACTTTC
>TRBJ2-4|TRBV6-2/TRBV6-3|-|-
CASTFGGAGGTKNIQYF
TGTGCCAGCACCTTCGGCGGGGCAGGCGGCACCAAAAACATTCAGTACTTC
>TRBJ2-3|TRBV7-8|-|-
CASTATSDTQYF
TGTGCCAGCACCGCGACTAGTGATACGCAGTATTTT
>TRBJ2-5|TRBV29-1|-|-
CSGSLTTGSNNEQYF
TGCAGCGGGTCCTTAACGACAGGAAGCAACAATGAGCAGTACTTC
>TRBJ2-5|TRBV12-3/TRBV12-4|-|-
CASSRNGGSETQYF
TGTGCCAGCAGTCGCAACGGGGGATCGGAGACCCAGTACTTC
>TRBJ2-3|TRBV10-2|TRBD2|few
CASSQPIAGGLTDTQYF
TGCGCCAGCAGCCAACCTATAGCGGGGGGGCTCACAGATACGCAGTATTTT
>TRBJ2-5|TRBV5-1|TRBD1|many
CASSLGDSQETQYF
TGCGCCAGCAGCTTGGGGGACAGCCAAGAGACCCAGTACTTC
>TRBJ2-7|TRBV20-1|-|few
CSASSLTGSSEQYF
TGCAGTGCTAGTTCCCTGACAGGTTCCAGCGAGCAGTACTTC
>TRBJ2-5|TRBV24-1|TRBD1|-
CATSDPGTGNRETQYF
TGTGCCACCAGTGACCCTGGGACAGGCAATCGAGAGACCCAGTACTTC
>TRBJ2-5|TRBV4-3|-|few
CARRRGETQYF
TGCGCCCGCAGGAGGGGCGAGACCCAGTACTTC
>TRBJ2-1|TRBV12-3/TRBV12-4|TRBD2|few
CAGGNSGAYNEQFF
TGTGCGGGCGGGAACAGCGGGGCTTACAATGAGCAGTTCTTC
>TRBJ2-3|TRBV11-1|-|few
CASSHRDFVDTQYF
TGTGCCAGCAGCCACCGGGACTTCGTAGATACGCAGTATTTT
>TRBJ2-5|TRBV9|TRBD1|-
CASSPRTGPPETQYF
TGTGCCAGCAGCCCGCGGACAGGGCCCCCGGAGACCCAGTACTTC
>TRBJ2-6|TRBV25-1|-|-
CASSDGPAGANVLTF
TGTGCCAGCAGTGATGGACCGGCTGGGGCCAACGTCCTGACTTTC
>TRBJ2-1|TRBV6-1|-|few
CASSSTLSANEQFF
TGTGCCAGCAGTTCTACCCTATCTGCAAATGAGCAGTTCTTC
>TRBJ2-3|TRBV20-1|-|-
CSASKHIADTQYF
TGCAGTGCTAGTAAGCACATCGCAGATACGCAGTATTTT
>TRBJ2-1|TRBV6-6|-|-
CASSNRDKRSNEQFF
TGTGCCAGCAGTAACCGGGACAAACGCTCCAATGAGCAGTTCTTC
>TRBJ2-3|TRBV28|-|-
CASSPPSNTQYF
TGTGCCAGCAGTCCTCCCAGTAATACGCAGTATTTT
>TRBJ1-2|TRBV7-2|TRBD1|once
CASSVALLQGALGYTF
TGTGCCAGCAGCGTGGCCTTACTACAGGGGGCGTTAGGCTACACCTTC
>TRBJ2-5|TRBV7-2|-|few
CASSSRREPQYF
TGTGCCAGCAGCTCTCGGAGGGAACCGCAGTACTTC
>TRBJ2-1|TRBV29-1|-|-
CSGRSRANEQFF
TGCAGCGGAAGGTCTCGGGCCAATGAGCAGTTCTTC
>TRBJ2-3|TRBV12-3/TRBV12-4|-|many
CASSLGRRDTQYF
TGTGCCAGCAGTTTAGGACGCAGGGATACGCAGTATTTT
>TRBJ2-3|TRBV20-1|-|-
CSAREGFARAETQYF
TGCAGTGCTAGAGAAGGATTCGCCAGAGCAGAGACGCAGTATTTT
>TRBJ1-2|TRBV29-1|-|-
CSVRHLPGSGYGYTF
TGCAGCGTTCGCCACCTCCCAGGGTCGGGCTATGGCTACACCTTC
>TRBJ2-2|TRBV20-1|-|-
CSAIGPENTGELFF
TGCAGTGCTATTGGACCCGAGAACACCGGGGAGCTGTTTTTT
>TRBJ2-3|TRBV21-1|-|-
CASTSTRKYSPSTDTQYF
TGTGCCAGCACCTCGACCAGGAAATACAGTCCTAGCACAGATACGCAGTATTTT
>TRBJ2-1|TRBV11-1|-|few
CASSLQAVNNEQFF
TGTGCCAGCAGCTTACAAGCAGTGAACAATGAGCAGTTCTTC
>TRBJ2-3|TRBV15|-|-
CATSRASSDTQYF
TGTGCCACCAGCAGAGCGTCCTCAGATACGCAGTATTTT
>TRBJ2-1|TRBV5-1|-|-
CASSPGTLLYEQFF
TGCGCCAGCAGCCCCGGGACACTCCTCTATGAGCAGTTCTTC
>TRBJ2-1|TRBV14|-|-
CASSHKAGTPYNEQFF
TGTGCCAGCAGCCACAAGGCCGGGACACCCTACAATGAGCAGTTCTTC
>TRBJ2-1|TRBV6-1|-|-
CASSEGAIILGEQFF
TGTGCCAGCAGTGAGGGGGCTATCATTTTGGGTGAGCAGTTCTTC
>TRBJ1-2|TRBV7-3|-|-
CASSQISGEGYTF
TGTGCCAGCAGCCAGATATCGGGGGAAGGCTACACCTTC
>TRBJ2-7|TRBV6-2/TRBV6-3|TRBD1|few
CASSPRGRLAYEQYF
TGTGCCAGCAGTCCCAGGGGGCGGCTCGCGTACGAGCAGTACTTC
>TRBJ1-2|TRBV20-1|-|-
CSARELGGPNYGYTF
TGCAGTGCTAGAGAGTTGGGGGGGCCTAACTATGGCTACACCTTC
>TRBJ2-1|TRBV5-1|-|few
CASSLVGVYNEQFF
TGTGCCAGCAGCTTGGTGGGCGTCTACAATGAGCAGTTCTTC
>TRBJ2-3|TRBV28|-|few
CASSGASRAADTQYF
TGTGCCAGCTCGGGCGCCAGTAGAGCCGCAGATACGCAGTATTTT
>TRBJ1-4|TRBV29-1|TRBD1|few
CSVRKTGSNEKLFF
TGCAGCGTCCGGAAGACAGGGTCTAATGAAAAACTGTTTTTT
>TRBJ2-5|TRBV12-3/TRBV12-4|TRBD1|few
CASSPLDRRPQETQYF
TGTGCCAGCAGTCCCTTGGACAGGAGACCCCAAGAGACCCAGTACTTC
>TRBJ2-7|TRBV7-6|-|few
CASSAHTEGEQYF
TGTGCCAGCAGCGCCCACACTGAAGGAGAGCAGTACTTC
>TRBJ2-7|TRBV6-5|-|-
CASSYEGNYEQYF
TGTGCCAGCAGTTACGAGGGGAACTACGAGCAGTACTTC
>TRBJ2-5|TRBV20-1|TRBD2|few
CSATSSGGAQETQYF
TGCAGTGCTACCTCCAGCGGGGGGGCCCAAGAGACCCAGTACTTC